The 30 T cell receptor beta chains reported below all come from one sample, sequenced in a study of identical twins. MiXCR was run by TCRdb on the 5' RACE reads, yielding one entry per CDR3 protein. The data hold approximately 590,000 distinct CDR3 sequences, with 7.5% to 10% observed a single time. The sample was also linked to a second study, of yellow fever vaccine responses in identical twins.

Sequencing used PBMCs. These receptors were taken from a woman under 30 in good health.

With regard to this clonotype: A junction boundary mismatches the germline segment, possibly from a read error. J is TRBJ2-1 and V is TRBV7-8; 11 bases are shared with TRBD2. There are 15 residues in the CDR3. From germline, CDR1 is SGHVS and CDR2 FQNEAQ. The CDR3 DNA reads as TGTGCCAGCAGCACATCTAGCGGGAGGCTGGTGGAGCAGCTCTTC. Protein product: CASSTSSGRLVEQLF.

This clonotype was counted many times. This chain joins TRBV7-3 and TRBJ2-1; D not certain. The CDR3 covers 14 residues. The V end was cut by 1 base, the J end by 4 bases, with 8 bases between. CDR1 and CDR2 (germline): SGHTA, FQGTGA. DNA of the CDR3: TGTGCCAGCAGCTTAAACGCGGATTACAATGAGCAGTTCTTC. Translating gives CASSLNADYNEQFF. The complete variable domain, with remaining parts taken from reference TRBV7-3 and TRBJ2-1, reads GAGVSQTPSNKVTEKGKYVELRCDPISGHTALYWYRQSLGQGPEFLIYFQGTGAADDSGLPNDRFFAVRPEGSVSTLKIQRTERGDSAVYLCASSLNADYNEQFFGPGTRLTVL.

This clonotype was counted at least ten times. V usage is TRBV6-1 and J usage is TRBJ2-3; 8 positions agree with TRBD1. Germline CDR1 is MNHNS and CDR2 is SASEGT. V trimming: 6 bases; J trimming: 9 bases; junction bases outside the gene matches: 8. The CDR3 consists of 13 residues. CDR3 sequence: CASRSTGGKTQYF. As DNA, the CDR3 is TGTGCCAGCAGATCCACAGGGGGTAAGACGCAGTATTTT.

V and J are TRBV7-3 and TRBJ2-7, with 7 positions matching TRBD2. The V gene end was trimmed by 2 bases and the J gene end by 3 bases; junction bases not matched to a gene: 7. The CDR3 contains 15 residues. Germline CDR1 is SGHTA and CDR2 is FQGTGA. For the CDR3, the DNA is TGTGCCAGCAGCTTAGGCGGGGGAGACCTCTACGAGCAGTACTTC. Protein sequence: CASSLGGGDLYEQYF. Full variable domain (rest looked up from reference TRBV7-3 and TRBJ2-7): GAGVSQTPSNKVTEKGKYVELRCDPISGHTALYWYRQSLGQGPEFLIYFQGTGAADDSGLPNDRFFAVRPEGSVSTLKIQRTERGDSAVYLCASSLGGGDLYEQYFGPGTRLTVT.

The chain employs TRBV12-3 or TRBV12-4 and TRBJ2-7; 13 nucleotides align to TRBD2. With 4 bases clipped from V and 2 bases from J, the junction kept 5 bases outside the gene matches. The CDR3 is made up of 16 amino acids. CDR3 coding DNA: TGTGCCAGCAGTTCCCGGACTAGCGGGAGACCCTACGAGCAGTACTTC. Encoded protein: CASSSRTSGRPYEQYF.

This chain uses TRBV18 with TRBJ2-7; D not resolved. This CDR3 has 15 residues. V was cut by 2 bases and J by 0 bases, with 11 bases left in between. Germline V CDR1 and CDR2: KGHSH, LQKENI. Written as DNA, the CDR3 is TGTGCCAGCTCACCAGGGGTAGATGGCTCCTACGAGCAGTACTTC. Translated: CASSPGVDGSYEQYF. Full variable domain (rest looked up from reference TRBV18 and TRBJ2-7): NAGVMQNPRHLVRRRGQEARLRCSPMKGHSHVYWYRQLPEEGLKFMVYLQKENIIDESGMPKERFSAEFPKEGPSILRIQQVVRGDSAAYFCASSPGVDGSYEQYFGPGTRLTVT.

This clonotype was found a few times. This chain joins TRBV10-3 and TRBJ1-4; D might be TRBD1 (5 bases). The V and J ends lost 10 bases and 2 bases respectively, with 11 bases between them. Germline values: CDR1 ENHRY, CDR2 SYGVKD. The CDR3 is 13 amino acids. The CDR3, as DNA: TGTGCCAGCCAGGGTTCCACTAATGAAAAACTGTTTTTT. Residues: CASQGSTNEKLFF.

This clonotype came up many times. The rearrangement links TRBV5-1 to TRBJ2-1; 7 positions match TRBD1. The ends lost 4 bases at V and 2 bases at J; junction bases unmatched: 3. Germline CDR1 is SGHRS and CDR2 is YFSETQ. The CDR3 runs to 14 residues. Here the CDR3 DNA reads TGCGCCAGCAGCACGGGACAGACCTACAATGAGCAGTTCTTC. Amino acid sequence: CASSTGQTYNEQFF.

This sequence joins TRBV6-5 and TRBJ2-1; D is possibly TRBD1 or TRBD2 (7 bases each). CDR1 is MNHEY, CDR2 SVGAGI, per germline. Trimming left V 2 bases short and J 1 base short, with 12 bases between. The CDR3 sequence is 16 residues long. Here the CDR3 DNA reads TGTGCCAGCAGTTACCCAGGGGGACTATCCTACAATGAGCAGTTCTTC. It is translated as CASSYPGGLSYNEQFF.

The chain has TRBV3-1 and TRBJ1-4; D not resolved. The V end lost 5 bases, the J end lost 6 bases, and 16 bases lay between the germline ends. The CDR3 has 15 residues. Germline values: CDR1 LGHDT, CDR2 YNNKEL (reference sequence). The chain's CDR3 is CASSWTGDYDEKLFF. In DNA, the CDR3 is TGTGCCAGCAGCTGGACCGGGGATTATGATGAAAAACTGTTTTTT.

The CDR3 reads CASSPGLAAGAKSSYNEQFF. The DNA of the CDR3 is TGCGCCAGCAGCCCGGGACTAGCGGCCGGTGCTAAGAGCTCCTACAATGAGCAGTTCTTC. The rearrangement links TRBV5-1 to TRBJ2-1, with TRBD2 identical over 11 bases. The CDR3 has 20 amino acids. Trimming took 4 bases from V and 0 from J; bases not matched to a gene: 15. Germline V lookup: CDR1 SGHRS, CDR2 YFSETQ.

This clonotype was detected only a few times. For the CDR3, the DNA is TGTGCCTGGAGCACGAACTGGTCGGACACCATATATTTT. Translating it yields CAWSTNWSDTIYF. This chain connects TRBV30 to TRBJ1-3; D is unresolved. V was pared by 3 bases and J by 8 bases, with 14 bases between. The CDR3 extends over 13 amino acids. Germline values: CDR1 GTSNPN, CDR2 SVGIG (reference sequence).

This clonotype has only a few counts. The chain couples TRBV7-9 to TRBJ2-5, with D maybe TRBD1 (6 bases). The CDR3 is 15 amino acids. CDR1 is SEHNR and CDR2 is FQNEAQ in the germline V gene (reference sequence). The V end lost 1 base, the J end lost 2 bases, and 11 bases lay between the germline ends. CDR3 coding DNA: TGTGCCAGCAGCTTAGATGGGACACTTCAAGAGACCCAGTACTTC. Translating it yields CASSLDGTLQETQYF.

This clonotype was detected many times. This chain connects TRBV20-1 to TRBJ2-1; perhaps TRBD1 as D (6 bases). The CDR3 totals 15 residues. The V and J ends lost 3 bases and 0 bases respectively, with 12 bases between them. CDR1 DFQATT and CDR2 SNEGSKA come from the germline V gene (reference sequence). CDR3 protein: CSARPTGSSYNEQFF. Written as DNA, the CDR3 is TGCAGTGCTAGGCCAACAGGGAGCTCCTACAATGAGCAGTTCTTC.

CDR3 nucleotide sequence: TGCAGCGGTGCCCGTTGGGCGAACACTGAAGCTTTCTTT. This translates into CSGARWANTEAFF. V and J are TRBV29-1 and TRBJ1-1; D gene uncertain. The V and J ends lost 7 bases and 1 base respectively, with 13 bases between them. Per germline, CDR1 SQVTM and CDR2 ANQGSEA. This CDR3 has 13 amino acids.

The chain carries TRBV3-1 and TRBJ2-7; D uncertain. Trimming took 4 bases from V and 7 from J, leaving 11 bases between them. From germline, CDR1 is LGHDT and CDR2 YNNKEL (reference sequence). The CDR3 contains 12 residues. CDR3 residues: CASSLSLGEQYF. DNA of the CDR3: TGTGCCAGCAGCCTATCCCTCGGGGAGCAGTACTTC.

This clonotype has only a few counts. The chain links TRBV25-1 to TRBJ2-5; 12 bases align to TRBD2. There are 17 residues in the CDR3. Trimming at V came to 5 bases and at J to 5 bases, leaving 12 bases not matched to a gene. The V gene's germline CDR1 is MGHDK and CDR2 SYGVNS. Here the CDR3 reads CASSKGVASGGAETQYF. The CDR3 nucleotides are TGTGCCAGCAGTAAGGGCGTGGCTAGCGGGGGGGCGGAGACCCAGTACTTC. Combining the CDR3 with reference TRBV25-1 and TRBJ2-5 gives the whole variable domain EADIYQTPRYLVIGTGKKITLECSQTMGHDKMYWYQQDPGMELHLIHYSYGVNSTEKGDLSSESTVSRIRTEHFPLTLESARPSHTSQYLCASSKGVASGGAETQYFGPGTRLLVL.

As for this clonotype: A read error may explain this, as a much larger clone is one base away. The J gene is TRBJ2-5, the V gene TRBV27, with D possibly matching TRBD1 (6 bases). V lost 5 bases to trimming and J lost 1 base, with 11 bases between them. Germline CDR1 MNHEY, CDR2 SMNVEV (reference sequence). This CDR3 is 14 amino acids long. The CDR3 protein is CASSELTGQETQYF. CDR3 DNA: TGTGCCAGCAGTGAATTGACAGGCCAAGAGACCCAGTACTTC.

To note about this clonotype: The CDR3 does not end in the conserved phenylalanine or tryptophan, so this is likely a read error. The rearrangement links TRBV12-3 or TRBV12-4 to TRBJ2-7; D assignment may be TRBD1 or TRBD2 (5 bases each). The CDR3 loop spans 17 amino acids. The V gene lost 4 bases and the J gene lost 1 base, with 20 bases spanning the gap. The chain's CDR3 is CASSSSPRDGVSYEQYS. CDR3 nucleotides: TGTGCCAGCAGTTCATCACCCCGGGACGGAGTTTCCTACGAGCAGTACTCC.

As for this clonotype: A junction boundary mismatches the germline segment, possibly from a read error. The chain carries TRBV20-1 and TRBJ2-7; TRBD1 matches at 7 bases. This CDR3 comprises 12 residues. CDR1 is DFQATT and CDR2 is SNEGSKA in the germline V gene (reference sequence). This CDR3 is CSARGRQGRAHF. CDR3 sequence (DNA): TGCAGTGCTAGAGGACGACAGGGCCGTGCGCACTTC.

Details on this clonotype: A much larger clone differs by one base, so this may be a read error. The conserved final phenylalanine or tryptophan is absent from the CDR3, which likely points to a read error. The rearrangement joins TRBV12-3 or TRBV12-4 to TRBJ2-1; 11 bases line up with TRBD2. The CDR3 has 17 residues. The trim removed 2 bases at V and 5 bases at J, leaving 8 bases unmatched. This chain's CDR3 is CASSLRPGTSGNNEQFL. CDR3 nucleotides: TGTGCCAGCAGTTTACGGCCAGGGACTAGCGGAAACAATGAGCAGTTCTTG.

This clonotype has at least ten counts. The chain uses TRBV7-9 and TRBJ1-1; tentatively, D is TRBD1 (5 bases). CDR3 length: 14 residues. Germline CDR1 SEHNR, CDR2 FQNEAQ (reference sequence). V lost 4 bases, J lost 2 bases, and 11 bases lay in between. This chain's CDR3 is CASSYWDRNTEAFF. For the CDR3, the DNA is TGTGCCAGCAGCTACTGGGACCGAAACACTGAAGCTTTCTTT.

This clonotype was found many times. The chain links TRBV28 to TRBJ2-7, with 7 bases lining up with TRBD2. CDR1 and CDR2 from the germline V gene are MDHEN and SYDVKM. The CDR3 contains 14 residues. V was clipped by 3 bases and J by 5 bases; unmatched bases: 7. The DNA for the CDR3 is TGTGCCAGCAGTTTTACTAGCGCGTTACACGAGCAGTACTTC. Translation gives CASSFTSALHEQYF.

The chain is built from TRBV7-9 and TRBJ2-7; unclear D gene. Germline values: CDR1 SEHNR, CDR2 FQNEAQ (reference sequence). CDR3 length: 12 residues. Trimming left V 8 bases short and J 0 bases short, with 8 bases between. In nucleotides, the CDR3 is TGTGCCAGCGAATCGAGCTCCTACGAGCAGTACTTC. Amino acids: CASESSSYEQYF.

This clonotype was counted between two and nine times. The chain is built from TRBV20-1 and TRBJ2-1; TRBD1 is a possible D gene (6 bases). Per the germline V gene, CDR1 is DFQATT and CDR2 is SNEGSKA (reference sequence). The CDR3 is 15 residues long. V lost 2 bases, J lost 9 bases, and 20 bases lay in between. The CDR3 DNA is TGCAGTGCTAGACCCTATCATTTTAGCAGGGGTGAGCAGTTCTTC. As protein: CSARPYHFSRGEQFF.

The CDR3 spells CASSLLTGGNYGYTF. The CDR3 nucleotides are TGTGCCAGCAGCTTGTTAACAGGGGGAAACTATGGCTACACCTTC. This chain connects TRBV5-8 to TRBJ1-2; 8 nucleotides align to TRBD1. The J segment lost 2 bases and the V segment lost 1 base, leaving 4 bases of the junction unmatched. CDR3 size: 15 residues. Germline loops: CDR1 SGHTS, CDR2 YDEGEE.

There are a few counts of this clonotype. V gene TRBV12-3 or TRBV12-4 combines with J gene TRBJ1-4; the D is unclear. This CDR3 has 11 amino acids. Between the trimmed V and J ends, which lost 2 bases and 9 bases, there was a span of 4 bases. The CDR3 DNA follows: TGTGCCAGCAGTTTATCCCAAAAACTGTTTTTT. It translates to CASSLSQKLFF.

V usage is TRBV29-1 and J usage is TRBJ2-3; D is unclear. V was clipped by 7 bases and J by 0 bases, with 17 bases between them. This CDR3 has 15 amino acids. In germline, CDR1 is SQVTM, CDR2 ANQGSEA. The CDR3 loop is CSALVTVISTDTQYF. DNA of the CDR3: TGCAGCGCTCTCGTGACTGTTATTAGCACAGATACGCAGTATTTT.

This clonotype was seen repeatedly, ten times or more. The V and J genes are TRBV29-1 and TRBJ2-5; D is possibly TRBD1 (5 bases). V was clipped by 4 bases and J by 4 bases, with 7 bases between them. There are 11 residues in the CDR3. Germline CDR1 SQVTM, CDR2 ANQGSEA. The chain's CDR3 is CSVGQGETQYF. CDR3 bases: TGCAGCGTTGGGCAGGGAGAGACCCAGTACTTC. Filled out from reference TRBV29-1 and TRBJ2-5, the complete variable domain reads SAVISQKPSRDICQRGTSLTIQCQVDSQVTMMFWYRQQPGQSLTLIATANQGSEATYESGFVIDKFPISRPNLTFSTLTVSNMSPEDSSIYLCSVGQGETQYFGPGTRLLVL.

This chain joins TRBV5-8 and TRBJ2-1; D gene unclear. CDR3 length: 15 amino acids. Germline CDR1 and CDR2: SGHTS and YDEGEE. Deletions cut 2 bases from V and 2 bases from J, with 11 bases between. The DNA of the CDR3 is TGTGCCAGCAGCTTCCCAACAATAACCTACAATGAGCAGTTCTTC. It is translated as CASSFPTITYNEQFF.